This T cell receptor (beta chain) comes out of a study of tissue T cells after allogeneic stem cell transplantation. Study-level findings and limits: Shared clones across patients were few; motif clustering revealed tissue-specific shared signatures. Blood and spleen captured only part of the tissue TCR repertoire.

Measured with immunoSEQ multiplex PCR; TCRdb has only the in-frame clones, and not every one. The sample consists of around 560 clones, 40% to 55% of them appearing once. The CDR3 is 13 residues long. Looked up from germline, CDR1 is GKSSPN and CDR2 is SITVG. V lost 0 bases, J lost 5 bases, and 1 base stayed unmatched. In regard to this clone: What it binds is unknown. Germline and genes: mouse. The CDR3 goes on 1 residue after the read ends, and that part is filled in from the germline J gene.

As for time point: mouse harvest day 14 after allogeneic transplant. Tail vein injection delivered 10^7 T-cell-depleted bone marrow cells and 10^6 splenic CD5+ T cells. Tissues came from B6→BALB/c major-mismatch GVHD mice at day 7 or 14. This receptor was obtained from a female BALB/c mouse given C57BL/6 T cells with graft-versus-host disease after an allogeneic hematopoietic cell transplant. The chain is built from TRBV31 and TRBJ2-1; 7 bases agree with TRBD2. The sequencing input was spleen. The CDR3 here is CAWSLLGDAEQFF. The CDR3 DNA, read in part, is TGTGCCTGGAGTCTTCTGGGGGATGCTGAGCAGTTC. Complete variable domain (other parts from reference TRBV31 and TRBJ2-1): AQTIHQWPVAEIKAVGSPLSLGCTIKGKSSPNLYWYWQATGGTLQQLFYSITVGQVESVVQLNLSASRPKDDQFILSTEKLLLSHSGFYLCAWSLLGDAEQFFGPGTRLTVL.